This TCR beta chain stems from a study of shared clonotypes between healthy human individuals. Across the study: Contributing individuals were two females and a few males aged 18 to 49. Overall study results and limits: Shared across several donors were about 4.8% of the naive CD4 clonotypes.

The table came from immunoSEQ multiplex PCR; TCRdb's copy has only in-frame clones and leaves some out. Of some 1.1 million clones listed, approximately 75% are singletons. Germline V lookup: CDR1 MDHEN, CDR2 SYDVKM. CDR3 length equals 18 residues. V lost 1 base and J lost 4, with 19 bases in between. Remarks on this clone: Its antigen is as yet unknown.

Every contributor of samples was a Caucasian grown-up residing in Nashville, Tennessee. This receptor was taken from a man aged 18 to 29 in good health. Some clones in this sample may be carry-over from other donors' samples. Sequenced input: memory CD4+ T cells from PBMCs. Subset of the sample: CD45RA-negative fraction. This chain uses TRBV28 with TRBJ2-2; D is unclear. The CDR3: CASSLFLIGQETTGELFF. CDR3 nucleotides: TGTGCCAGCAGTTTATTTCTTATAGGGCAGGAAACCACCGGGGAGCTGTTTTTT.